This is a list of T cell receptor beta chains from one sample in a study of blood T cell repertoires in COVID-19. TCRdb's table, derived via immunoSEQ multiplex PCR, lists solely in-frame clones and lacks some. The sample shows around 78,000 clones, around four fifths of them seen only once. The specimen sequenced was peripheral blood. The receptors originated from a human donor in a cohort sampled during active COVID-19. CDR3s include the opening cysteine and the closing phenylalanine or tryptophan. D genes are given only for firm matches.

j_call d_call v_call cdr3_aa cdr3_nt
TRBJ1-5 TRBD1 TRBV7-8 CASSLAQGVQPQHF TGTGCCAGCAGCTTAGCACAGGGGGTTCAGCCCCAGCATTTT
TRBJ1-4 - TRBV7-8 CASSLAANRGEKLFF TGTGCCAGCAGCTTAGCAGCCAATAGAGGTGAAAAACTGTTTTTT
TRBJ1-1 TRBD1 TRBV5-1 CASSPRQGLTTEAFF TGCGCCAGCAGCCCCCGACAGGGGTTGACCACTGAAGCTTTCTTT
TRBJ1-1 - TRBV28 CASSLRVGRVGEAFF TGTGCCAGCAGTTTGAGGGTGGGAAGGGTCGGTGAAGCTTTCTTT
TRBJ2-2 - TRBV5-5 CASSLVGGYTGELFF TGTGCCAGCAGCTTGGTTGGGGGGTACACCGGGGAGCTGTTTTTT
TRBJ1-5 TRBD1 TRBV2 CASSEGDRATQPQHF TGTGCCAGCAGTGAAGGCGACAGGGCCACTCAGCCCCAGCATTTT
TRBJ2-7 TRBD1 TRBV5-1 CASSFLGGQGYEQYF TGCGCCAGCAGCTTTCTTGGGGGACAGGGGTACGAGCAGTACTTC
TRBJ2-7 - TRBV19 CASSPDRRGWLSYEQYF TGTGCCAGTAGCCCCGACCGCAGGGGCTGGCTCTCCTACGAGCAGTACTTC
TRBJ2-7 - TRBV6-4 CASRGGPYEQYF TGTGCCAGCCGTGGGGGGCCCTACGAGCAGTACTTC
TRBJ1-5 - TRBV2 CASTTSQVNQPQHF TGTGCCAGCACCACCTCGCAGGTTAATCAGCCCCAGCATTTT
TRBJ2-7 - TRBV6-5 CATRGGAYEQYF TGTGCCACCCGCGGTGGTGCTTACGAGCAGTACTTC
TRBJ1-1 TRBD1 TRBV6-2/TRBV6-3 CASSILGQKNTEAFF TGTGCCAGCAGTATCTTGGGACAGAAGAACACTGAAGCTTTCTTT
TRBJ1-1 - TRBV4-1 CASRLGPQNTEAFF TGCGCCAGCAGGTTGGGCCCACAGAACACTGAAGCTTTCTTT
TRBJ1-1 - TRBV5-6 CASSLKGGGTEAFF TGTGCCAGCAGCCTCAAGGGGGGGGGCACTGAAGCTTTCTTT